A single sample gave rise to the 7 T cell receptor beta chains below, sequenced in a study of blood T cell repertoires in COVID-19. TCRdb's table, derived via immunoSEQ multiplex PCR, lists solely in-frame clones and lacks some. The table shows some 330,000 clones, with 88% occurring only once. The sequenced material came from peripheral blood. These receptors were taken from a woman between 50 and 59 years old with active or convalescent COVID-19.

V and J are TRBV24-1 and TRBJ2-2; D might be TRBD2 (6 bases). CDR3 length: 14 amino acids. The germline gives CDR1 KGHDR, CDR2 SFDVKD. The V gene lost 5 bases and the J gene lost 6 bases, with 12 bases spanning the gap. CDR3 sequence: CATSGAGTSGELFF. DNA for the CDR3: TGTGCCACCAGTGGGGCGGGAACCTCCGGGGAGCTGTTTTTT.

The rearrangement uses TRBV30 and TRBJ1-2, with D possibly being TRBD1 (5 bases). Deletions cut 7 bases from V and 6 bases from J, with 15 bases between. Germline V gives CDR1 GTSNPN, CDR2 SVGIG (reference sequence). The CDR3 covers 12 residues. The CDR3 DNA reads TGTGCCTTTGGGGGGAAGCACCATGGCTACACCTTC. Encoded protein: CAFGGKHHGYTF.

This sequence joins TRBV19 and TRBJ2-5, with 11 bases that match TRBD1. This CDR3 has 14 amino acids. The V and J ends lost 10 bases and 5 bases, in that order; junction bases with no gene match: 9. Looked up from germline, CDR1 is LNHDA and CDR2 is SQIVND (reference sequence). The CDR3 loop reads CATTDRGRVETQYF. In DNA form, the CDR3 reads TGTGCCACTACGGACAGGGGGCGAGTGGAGACCCAGTACTTC.

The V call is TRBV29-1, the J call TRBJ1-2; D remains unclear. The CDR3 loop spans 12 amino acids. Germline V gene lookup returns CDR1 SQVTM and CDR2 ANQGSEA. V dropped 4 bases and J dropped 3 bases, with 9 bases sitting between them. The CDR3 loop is CSVVGIDYGYTF. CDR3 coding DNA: TGCAGCGTTGTCGGTATTGACTATGGCTACACCTTC.

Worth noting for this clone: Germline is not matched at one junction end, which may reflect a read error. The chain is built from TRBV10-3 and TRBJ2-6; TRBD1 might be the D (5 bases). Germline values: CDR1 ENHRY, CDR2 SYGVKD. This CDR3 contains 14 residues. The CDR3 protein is CANAEFSGANVLTF. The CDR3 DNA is TGTGCCAACGCTGAATTCTCTGGGGCCAATGTCCTGACTTTC.

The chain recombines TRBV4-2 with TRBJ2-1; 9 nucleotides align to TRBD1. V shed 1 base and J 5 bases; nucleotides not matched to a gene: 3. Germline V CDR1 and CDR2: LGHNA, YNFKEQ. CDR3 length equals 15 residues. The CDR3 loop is CASSQGGTGNNEQFF. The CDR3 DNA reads TGTGCCAGCAGCCAAGGGGGGACAGGGAACAATGAGCAGTTCTTC.

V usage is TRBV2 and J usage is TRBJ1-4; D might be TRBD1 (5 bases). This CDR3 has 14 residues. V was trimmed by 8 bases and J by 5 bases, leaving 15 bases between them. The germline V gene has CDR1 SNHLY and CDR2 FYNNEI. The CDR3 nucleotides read TGTGCCAGCCACCCGGGACTGTTCAATGAAAAACTGTTTTTT. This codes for CASHPGLFNEKLFF. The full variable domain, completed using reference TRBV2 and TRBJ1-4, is EPEVTQTPSHQVTQMGQEVILRCVPISNHLYFYWYRQILGQKVEFLVSFYNNEISEKSEIFDDQFSVERPDGSNFTLKIRSTKLEDSAMYFCASHPGLFNEKLFFGSGTQLSVL.